What follows describes a single T cell receptor (beta chain). Assay: immunoSEQ multiplex PCR; the TCRdb copy retains only in-frame clones and omits some. This sample has 2.5 million or so clones, with approximately 90% found just once. The sample originates from a study of shared clonotypes between healthy human individuals. The material sequenced was naive CD4+ T cells sorted from blood. Documented subset: CD45RA+ positively selected. The receptor's source is a man between 18 and 35 years old in good health.

The CDR3 sequence: CASSSTPESSMYEQYF. The CDR3 nucleotides read TGTGCCAGCAGCTCGACCCCAGAGTCGTCTATGTACGAGCAGTACTTC. The chain links TRBV7-8 to TRBJ2-7; D gene uncertain. The V and J ends lost 4 bases and 4 bases respectively, with 20 bases between them. Germline lookup yields CDR1 SGHVS and CDR2 FQNEAQ. The CDR3 has 16 residues.